This T cell receptor (beta chain) came from a study of vaccination effects on CD4 cells after COVID-19. In regard to this clone: Its antigen is not known.

Generated by immunoSEQ multiplex PCR, the TCRdb table keeps only in-frame clones and is missing some. The sample holds 57,000 or so clones, 78% seen once. At the end of approximately 10 days of culture, CD4+ T cells were isolated. Vaccination of participants consisted of two doses of either the BNT162b2 or mRNA-1273 vaccine. Cultures got half-medium changes with IL-2 on days 3 and 7. The ends lost 4 bases at V and 0 bases at J; junction bases unmatched: 9. The CDR3 is 18 residues long. Germline V lookup: CDR1 SGHRS, CDR2 YFSETQ. Sequenced here: CD4+ T cells from PBMCs cultured without peptide, sampled after COVID-19 vaccination. The chain carries TRBV5-1 and TRBJ2-6, with 8 bases lining up with TRBD1. This receptor was taken from a human donor who received a COVID-19 vaccine. CDR3 sequence (DNA): TGCGCCAGCAGCCCTATGACAGGGGATCCCTCTGGGGCCAACGTCCTGACTTTC. Encoded protein: CASSPMTGDPSGANVLTF.